This TCR beta chain derives from a study of T cells after yellow fever vaccination. Across the whole study: The SMART-Seq v4 Ultra Low Input method served to prepare the low-cell-number fractions.

V was cut by 0 bases and J by 4 bases, with 14 bases left in between. Germline V lookup: CDR1 LGHNA, CDR2 YSLEER. This CDR3 is built from 16 residues. Overall study results and limits: Repertoires obtained by FACS sorting could include abundant clonotypes that entered as contaminants from the bulk population. Though it reached lower strength, the secondary response hit its peak faster, day 5 versus 15.

The sample holds a few counts of this clonotype. Its antigen is still unknown. A process of 5'RACE template switching, which added a universal primer site and UMIs, was used to make TCR cDNA. TCRdb used MiXCR to reprocess the 5' RACE reads, holding one entry per CDR3 protein. This table holds over 200,000 distinct CDR3 sequences, less than 7.5% found once. This TCR came from a man under 40 who received the YFV17D yellow fever vaccine. J is TRBJ2-3 and V is TRBV4-3; D may match TRBD1 or TRBD2 (5 bases each). The sample consisted of CD4+ T cells sorted from PBMCs, taken on the day of the yellow fever booster vaccination. In nucleotides, the CDR3 is TGCGCCAGCAGCCAAGATCGGGGCAGGATCGCAGATACGCAGTATTTT. Its protein product is CASSQDRGRIADTQYF.